These 11 T cell receptor beta chains originate from one sample sequenced in a study of blood T cell repertoires in COVID-19. TCRdb's copy holds only in-frame clones and misses some; the assay was immunoSEQ multiplex PCR. The sample has 200,000 to 250,000 clones, approximately 85% seen once. Sequenced: peripheral blood. These TCRs come from a man between 40 and 49 years old with acute or convalescent COVID-19.

The chain employs TRBV2 and TRBJ1-1; no clear D gene. Germline V gene lookup returns CDR1 SNHLY and CDR2 FYNNEI. The CDR3 contains 11 residues. The V end lost 8 bases, the J end lost 4 bases, and 8 bases lay between the germline ends. The CDR3 sequence: CASGGGTEAFF. CDR3 coding DNA: TGTGCCAGCGGAGGAGGCACTGAAGCTTTCTTT.

The V gene is TRBV12-3 or TRBV12-4, the J gene TRBJ2-7; possible D gene TRBD2, 5 bases. V was shortened by 11 bases and J by 0 bases, with 14 bases between the two germline ends. This CDR3 has 13 residues. For the CDR3, the DNA is TGTGCCTTCCCCCGGAGGAACTCCTACGAGCAGTACTTC. Translated, it gives CAFPRRNSYEQYF.

The chain links TRBV3-1 (or the pseudogene TRBV3-2) to TRBJ1-3; D is undetermined. The germline CDR1 and CDR2 sequences are LGHDT and YNNKEL (reference sequence). Trimming took off 1 base at V and 2 bases at J, with 9 bases between the two ends. The CDR3 contains 15 residues. CDR3 DNA sequence: TGTGCCAGCAGCCAAGGGGCCCTGGCTGGAAACACCATATATTTT. Amino acid sequence: CASSQGALAGNTIYF.

V usage is TRBV7-9 and J usage is TRBJ2-3; tentative D call: TRBD2 (7 bases). V was shortened by 3 bases and J by 9 bases, with 16 bases between the two germline ends. The CDR3 is 14 amino acids. Germline CDR1 SEHNR, CDR2 FQNEAQ (reference sequence). CDR3 DNA: TGTGCCAGCAGCTTTTCGGGGGGCACAAACACGCAGTATTTT. Its translation: CASSFSGGTNTQYF.

The genes are TRBV18 and TRBJ2-1, with TRBD2 as a possible D gene (6 bases). V was shortened by 6 bases and J by 8 bases, with 14 bases between the two germline ends. Germline loops: CDR1 KGHSH, CDR2 LQKENI. The CDR3 covers 13 residues. DNA of the CDR3: TGTGCCAGCTCCCGGGGGTCGGGGGATGAGCAGTTCTTC. This codes for CASSRGSGDEQFF.

This clone was observed a single time. This chain uses TRBV6-5 with TRBJ1-2; D not resolved. The CDR3 runs 10 residues. CDR1 MNHEY and CDR2 SVGAGI come from the germline V gene. V lost 11 bases, J lost 8 bases, and 12 bases lay in between. The CDR3 reads CASSRGGYTF. For the CDR3, the DNA is TGTGCCTCCTCGAGAGGGGGCTACACCTTC.

The V gene is TRBV5-1, the J gene TRBJ1-3; TRBD1 aligns across 10 bases. With 0 bases clipped from V and 2 bases from J, the junction kept 2 bases outside the gene matches. The V gene's germline CDR1 is SGHRS and CDR2 YFSETQ. The CDR3 has 16 amino acids. This chain's CDR3 is CASSLGDRGTGNTIYF. The CDR3 nucleotides are TGCGCCAGCAGCTTGGGGGACAGGGGAACTGGAAACACCATATATTTT.

The sample holds a few counts of this clone. The V and J genes are TRBV6-2 or TRBV6-3 and TRBJ1-2; no clear D gene. CDR1 MNHEY and CDR2 SVGEGT come from the germline V gene. V was shortened by 2 bases and J by 13 bases, with 11 bases between the two germline ends. The CDR3 contains 11 residues. The CDR3 sequence is CASSYTGEVTF. The DNA of the CDR3 is TGTGCCAGCAGTTACACCGGGGAGGTCACCTTC.

The V call is TRBV27, the J call TRBJ2-1; 12 bases agree with TRBD2. V dropped 5 bases and J dropped 0; count of bases not matched to a gene: 5. The germline V gene encodes CDR1 MNHEY and CDR2 SMNVEV (reference sequence). The CDR3 covers 17 residues. The DNA for the CDR3 is TGTGCCAGCAGTGTCCTGACTAGCGGGAGCTCCTACAATGAGCAGTTCTTC. Translated: CASSVLTSGSSYNEQFF.

This clone is a singleton in its sample. The rearrangement links TRBV9 to TRBJ1-1, with D unresolved. V was cut by 4 bases and J by 1 base, with 11 bases left in between. CDR1 is SGDLS and CDR2 is YYNGEE in the germline V gene. The CDR3 is 14 residues long. The CDR3 DNA follows: TGTGCCAGCAGCTCCACATCTTGGAACACTGAAGCTTTCTTT. This encodes CASSSTSWNTEAFF.

This sequence joins TRBV5-3 and TRBJ2-2; D ambiguous. TRBV5-3 falls under the ORF class, with uncertain function. This CDR3 comprises 16 residues. Trimming stripped 4 bases from V and 1 base from J, with 14 bases between. CDR3 region: CARSLHQYKNTGELFF. CDR3 in DNA: TGTGCCAGAAGCCTCCATCAGTACAAGAACACCGGGGAGCTGTTTTTT.